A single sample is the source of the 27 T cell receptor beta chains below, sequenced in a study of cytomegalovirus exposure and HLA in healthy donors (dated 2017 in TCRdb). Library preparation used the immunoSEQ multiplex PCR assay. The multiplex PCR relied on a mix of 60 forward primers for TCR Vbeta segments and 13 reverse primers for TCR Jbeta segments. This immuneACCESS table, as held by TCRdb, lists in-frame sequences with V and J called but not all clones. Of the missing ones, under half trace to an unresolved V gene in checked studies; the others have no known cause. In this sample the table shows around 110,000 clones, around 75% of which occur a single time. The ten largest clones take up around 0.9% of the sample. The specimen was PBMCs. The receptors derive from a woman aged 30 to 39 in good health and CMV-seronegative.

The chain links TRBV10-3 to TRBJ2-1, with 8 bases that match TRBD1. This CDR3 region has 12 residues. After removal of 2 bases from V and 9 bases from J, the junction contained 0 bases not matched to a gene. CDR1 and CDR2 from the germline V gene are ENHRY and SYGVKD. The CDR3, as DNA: TGTGCCATCAGTGAGGACAGGGGTGAGCAGTTCTTC. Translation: CAISEDRGEQFF.

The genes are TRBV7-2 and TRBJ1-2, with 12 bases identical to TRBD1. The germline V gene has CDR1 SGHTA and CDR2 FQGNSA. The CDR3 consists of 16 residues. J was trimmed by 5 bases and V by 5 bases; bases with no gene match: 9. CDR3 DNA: TGTGCCAGCAGCGCGGGACAGGGGGCTCCTGGGTATGGCTACACCTTC. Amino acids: CASSAGQGAPGYGYTF.

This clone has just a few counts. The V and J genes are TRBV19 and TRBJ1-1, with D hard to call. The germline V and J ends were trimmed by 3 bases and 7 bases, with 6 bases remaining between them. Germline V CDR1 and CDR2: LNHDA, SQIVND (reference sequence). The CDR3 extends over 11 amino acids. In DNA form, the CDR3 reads TGTGCCAGTAGTATTTTTAGTGAAGCTTTCTTT. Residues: CASSIFSEAFF.

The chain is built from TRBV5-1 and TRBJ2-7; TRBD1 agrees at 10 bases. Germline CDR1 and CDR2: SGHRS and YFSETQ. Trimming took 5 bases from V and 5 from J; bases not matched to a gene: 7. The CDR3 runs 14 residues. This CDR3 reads CASRKGQGNHEQYF. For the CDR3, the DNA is TGCGCCAGCAGAAAGGGACAGGGGAACCACGAGCAGTACTTC.

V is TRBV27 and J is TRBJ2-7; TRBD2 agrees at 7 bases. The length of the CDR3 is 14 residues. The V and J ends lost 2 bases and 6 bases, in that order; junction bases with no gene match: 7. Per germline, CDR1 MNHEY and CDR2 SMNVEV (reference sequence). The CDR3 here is CASSLNRRGGEQYF. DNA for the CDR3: TGTGCCAGCAGTTTAAATCGGCGCGGGGGCGAGCAGTACTTC.

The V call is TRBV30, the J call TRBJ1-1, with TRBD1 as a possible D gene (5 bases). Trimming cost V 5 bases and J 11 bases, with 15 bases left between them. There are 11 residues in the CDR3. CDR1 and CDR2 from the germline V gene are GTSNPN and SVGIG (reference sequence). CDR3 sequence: CAWGPGVGAFF. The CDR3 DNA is TGTGCCTGGGGACCGGGGGTCGGGGCTTTCTTT.

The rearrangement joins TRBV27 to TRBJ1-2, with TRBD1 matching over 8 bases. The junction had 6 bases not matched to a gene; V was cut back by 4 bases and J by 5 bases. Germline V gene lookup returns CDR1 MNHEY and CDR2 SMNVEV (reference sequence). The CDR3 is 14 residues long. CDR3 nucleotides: TGTGCCAGCAGTTCCGCGGACAGGGATTATGGCTACACCTTC. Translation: CASSSADRDYGYTF.

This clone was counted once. The CDR3 is CASSSGTRRVNEQFF. CDR3 in DNA: TGTGCCAGCAGTTCAGGGACTAGAAGGGTCAATGAGCAGTTCTTC. This chain links TRBV27 with TRBJ2-1; 8 bases line up with TRBD2. The germline V gene has CDR1 MNHEY and CDR2 SMNVEV (reference sequence). CDR3 size: 15 residues. With V trimmed by 4 bases and J by 6 bases, 8 bases remained unmatched.

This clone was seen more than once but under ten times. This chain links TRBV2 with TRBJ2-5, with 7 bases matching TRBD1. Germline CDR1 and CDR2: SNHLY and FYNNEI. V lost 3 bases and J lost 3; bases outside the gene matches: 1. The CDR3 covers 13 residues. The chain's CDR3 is CASSDGTEETQYF. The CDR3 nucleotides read TGTGCCAGCAGTGACGGGACAGAAGAGACCCAGTACTTC.

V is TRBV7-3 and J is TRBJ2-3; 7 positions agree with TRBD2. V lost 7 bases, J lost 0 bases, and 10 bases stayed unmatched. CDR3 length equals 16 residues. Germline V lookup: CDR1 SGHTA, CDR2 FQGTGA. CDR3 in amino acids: CASTSGSRGSTDTQYF. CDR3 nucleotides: TGTGCCAGCACCAGCGGTTCGCGGGGGAGCACAGATACGCAGTATTTT.

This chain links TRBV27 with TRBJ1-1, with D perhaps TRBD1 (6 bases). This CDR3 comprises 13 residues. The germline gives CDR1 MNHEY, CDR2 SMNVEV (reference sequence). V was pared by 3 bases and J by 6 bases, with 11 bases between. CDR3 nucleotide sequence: TGTGCCAGCAGTTTTTACAGGGAAGCTGAAGCTTTCTTT. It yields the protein CASSFYREAEAFF.

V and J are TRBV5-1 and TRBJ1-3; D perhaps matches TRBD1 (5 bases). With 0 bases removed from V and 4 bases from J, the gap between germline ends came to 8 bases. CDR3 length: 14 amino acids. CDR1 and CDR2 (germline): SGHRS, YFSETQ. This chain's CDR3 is CASSLAGVGNTIYF. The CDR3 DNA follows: TGCGCCAGCAGCTTGGCGGGGGTCGGAAACACCATATATTTT.

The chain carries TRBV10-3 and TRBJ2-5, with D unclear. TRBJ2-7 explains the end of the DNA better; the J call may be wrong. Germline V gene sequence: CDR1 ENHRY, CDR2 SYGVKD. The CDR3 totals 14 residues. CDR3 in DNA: TGTGCCATCAGTGAATCGGTCGGTTACCCCGAGCAGTACTTC. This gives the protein CAISESVGYPEQYF.

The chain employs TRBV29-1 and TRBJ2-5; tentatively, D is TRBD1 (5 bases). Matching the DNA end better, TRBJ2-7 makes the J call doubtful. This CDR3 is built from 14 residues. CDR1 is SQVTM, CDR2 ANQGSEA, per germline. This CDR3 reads CSVGPQGALYEQYF. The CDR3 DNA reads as TGCAGCGTTGGACCGCAGGGTGCATTGTACGAGCAGTACTTC.

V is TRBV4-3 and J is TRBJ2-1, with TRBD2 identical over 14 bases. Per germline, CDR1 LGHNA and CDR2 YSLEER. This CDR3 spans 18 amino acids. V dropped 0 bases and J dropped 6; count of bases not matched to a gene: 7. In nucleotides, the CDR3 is TGCGCCAGCAGCCAAGAGATGGGACTAGCGGGGGTTCGCAATGAGCAGTTCTTC. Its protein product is CASSQEMGLAGVRNEQFF.

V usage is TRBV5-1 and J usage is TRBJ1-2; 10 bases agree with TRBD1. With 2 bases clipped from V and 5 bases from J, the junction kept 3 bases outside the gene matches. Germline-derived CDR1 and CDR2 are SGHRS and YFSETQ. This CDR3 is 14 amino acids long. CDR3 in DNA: TGCGCCAGCAGCTTCGGACAGGGGGAATATGGCTACACCTTC. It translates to CASSFGQGEYGYTF.

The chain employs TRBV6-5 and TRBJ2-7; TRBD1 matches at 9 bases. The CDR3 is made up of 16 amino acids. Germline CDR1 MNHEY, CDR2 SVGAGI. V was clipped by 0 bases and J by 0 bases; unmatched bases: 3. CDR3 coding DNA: TGTGCCAGCAGTTACTCGGGGACAGGGAGCTCCTACGAGCAGTACTTC. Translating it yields CASSYSGTGSSYEQYF.

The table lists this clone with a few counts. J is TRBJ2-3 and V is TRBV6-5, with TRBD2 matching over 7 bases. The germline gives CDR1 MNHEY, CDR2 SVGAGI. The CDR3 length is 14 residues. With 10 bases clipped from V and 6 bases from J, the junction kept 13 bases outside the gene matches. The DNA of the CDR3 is TGTGCCACCAAGAGCAGGACTAGGACCGATACGCAGTATTTT. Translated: CATKSRTRTDTQYF.

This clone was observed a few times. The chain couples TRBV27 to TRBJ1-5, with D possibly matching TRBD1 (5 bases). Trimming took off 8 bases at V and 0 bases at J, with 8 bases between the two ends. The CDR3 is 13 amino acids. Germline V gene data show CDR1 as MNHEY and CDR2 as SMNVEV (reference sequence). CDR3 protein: CASGHFSNQPQHF. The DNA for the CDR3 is TGTGCCAGCGGACATTTTAGCAATCAGCCCCAGCATTTT.

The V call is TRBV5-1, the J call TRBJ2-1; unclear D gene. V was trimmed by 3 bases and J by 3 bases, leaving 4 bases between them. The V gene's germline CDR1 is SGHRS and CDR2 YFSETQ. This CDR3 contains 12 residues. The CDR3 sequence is CASSSGYNEQFF. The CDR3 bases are TGCGCCAGCAGCTCGGGCTACAATGAGCAGTTCTTC.

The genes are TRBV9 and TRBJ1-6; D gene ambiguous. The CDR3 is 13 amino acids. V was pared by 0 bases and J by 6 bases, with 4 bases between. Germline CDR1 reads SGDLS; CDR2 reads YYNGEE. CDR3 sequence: CASSVASNSPLHF. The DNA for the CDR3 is TGTGCCAGCAGCGTAGCGTCTAATTCACCCCTCCACTTT.

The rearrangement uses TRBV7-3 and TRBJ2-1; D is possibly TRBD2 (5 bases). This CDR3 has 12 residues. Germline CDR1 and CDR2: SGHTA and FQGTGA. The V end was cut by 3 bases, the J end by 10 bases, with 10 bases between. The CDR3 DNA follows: TGTGCCAGCAGCTTCCTAGCTGGGGAGCAGTTCTTC. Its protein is CASSFLAGEQFF.

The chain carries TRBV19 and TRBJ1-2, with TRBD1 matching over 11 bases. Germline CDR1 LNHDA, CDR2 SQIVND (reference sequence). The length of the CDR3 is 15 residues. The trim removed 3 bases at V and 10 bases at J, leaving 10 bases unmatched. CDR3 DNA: TGTGCCAGTAGTATTCCGGGGAGGGACAGGGGGACCTACACCTTC. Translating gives CASSIPGRDRGTYTF.

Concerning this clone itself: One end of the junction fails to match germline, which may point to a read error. The CDR3 DNA sequence: TGCGCCAGCAGCTCTATACAGGGTAACTATGGCTACCCCTTC. Its protein product is CASSSIQGNYGYPF. The rearrangement joins TRBV5-1 to TRBJ1-2; D may be TRBD1 (6 bases). Germline V gene sequence: CDR1 SGHRS, CDR2 YFSETQ. The length of the CDR3 is 14 residues.

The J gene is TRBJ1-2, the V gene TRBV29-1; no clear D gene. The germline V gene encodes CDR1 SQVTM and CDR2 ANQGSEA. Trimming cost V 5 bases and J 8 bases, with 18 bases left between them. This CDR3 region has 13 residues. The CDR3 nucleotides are TGCAGCGTTCTGAGAGGGAGCTCACAGGGCTACACCTTC. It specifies CSVLRGSSQGYTF. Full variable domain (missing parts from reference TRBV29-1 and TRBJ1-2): SAVISQKPSRDICQRGTSLTIQCQVDSQVTMMFWYRQQPGQSLTLIATANQGSEATYESGFVIDKFPISRPNLTFSTLTVSNMSPEDSSIYLCSVLRGSSQGYTFGSGTRLTVV.

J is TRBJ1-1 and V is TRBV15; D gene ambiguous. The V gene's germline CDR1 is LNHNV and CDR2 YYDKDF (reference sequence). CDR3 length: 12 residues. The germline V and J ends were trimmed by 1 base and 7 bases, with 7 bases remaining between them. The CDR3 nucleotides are TGTGCCACCAGCAGAGGTCGGGGTGAAGCTTTCTTT. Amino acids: CATSRGRGEAFF. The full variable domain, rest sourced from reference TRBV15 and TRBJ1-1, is DAMVIQNPRYQVTQFGKPVTLSCSQTLNHNVMYWYQQKSSQAPKLLFHYYDKDFNNEADTPDNFQSRRPNTSFCFLDIRSPGLGDTAMYLCATSRGRGEAFFGQGTRLTVV.

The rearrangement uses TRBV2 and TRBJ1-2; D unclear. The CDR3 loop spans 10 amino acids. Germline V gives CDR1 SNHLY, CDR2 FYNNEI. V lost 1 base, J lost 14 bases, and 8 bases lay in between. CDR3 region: CASSEGGKTF. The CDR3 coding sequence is TGTGCCAGCAGTGAAGGCGGGAAAACCTTC. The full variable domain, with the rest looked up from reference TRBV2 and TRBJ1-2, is EPEVTQTPSHQVTQMGQEVILRCVPISNHLYFYWYRQILGQKVEFLVSFYNNEISEKSEIFDDQFSVERPDGSNFTLKIRSTKLEDSAMYFCASSEGGKTFGSGTRLTVV.